A single sample is the source of the 20 T cell receptor beta chains below, sequenced in a study of blood T cell repertoires in COVID-19. Sequencing was performed with immunoSEQ multiplex PCR; in TCRdb, only in-frame clones are kept and a portion is missing. Among 45,000 to 50,000 clones listed, around nine tenths were seen once. Sequenced sample: peripheral blood. Receptors originate from a man in his fifties or sixties with acute or convalescent COVID-19.

CDR3 residues: CASILVVAGGPETQYF. DNA for the CDR3: TGTGCCAGCATATTGGTCGTAGCGGGGGGGCCTGAGACCCAGTACTTC. The rearrangement joins TRBV7-8 to TRBJ2-5; 11 bases are a match to TRBD2. The germline gives CDR1 SGHVS, CDR2 FQNEAQ. CDR3 length: 16 amino acids. V lost 7 bases to trimming and J lost 5 bases; unmatched junction nucleotides: 12.

The chain has TRBV5-1 and TRBJ1-5; D not certain. V gave up 0 bases and J gave up 5 bases, with 9 bases separating them. Germline V gene lookup returns CDR1 SGHRS and CDR2 YFSETQ. This CDR3 comprises 14 residues. CDR3 DNA sequence: TGCGCCAGCAGCTTGGACGGGAATGATCAGCCCCAGCATTTT. Its protein is CASSLDGNDQPQHF.

The chain carries TRBV18 and TRBJ2-1; D perhaps matches TRBD1 (5 bases). This CDR3 spans 16 amino acids. Trimming stripped 3 bases from V and 8 bases from J, with 20 bases between. The germline V gene encodes CDR1 KGHSH and CDR2 LQKENI. DNA for the CDR3: TGTGCCAGCTCACCTAGTCCTTATTCAGGGAATGATGAGCAGTTCTTC. Protein: CASSPSPYSGNDEQFF.

The J gene is TRBJ1-1, the V gene TRBV4-3; tentative D call: TRBD1 (5 bases). V lost 0 bases and J lost 3, with 11 bases in between. Germline values: CDR1 LGHNA, CDR2 YSLEER. CDR3 length: 15 residues. The CDR3 loop is CASSQEWGQYTEAFF. DNA for the CDR3: TGCGCCAGCAGCCAAGAATGGGGCCAGTACACTGAAGCTTTCTTT.

The CDR3 spells CASDAGQGNGGNYGYTF. The DNA for the CDR3 is TGTGCCAGCGACGCGGGACAGGGGAATGGTGGGAACTATGGCTACACCTTC. The chain has TRBV2 and TRBJ1-2; 10 nucleotides match TRBD1. This CDR3 has 17 residues. V shed 8 bases, J shed 2 bases, and the junction held 14 bases outside the gene matches. Germline CDR1 and CDR2: SNHLY and FYNNEI.

This clone was observed a few times. The V gene is TRBV7-9, the J gene TRBJ2-3, with D uncertain. This CDR3 is built from 16 residues. Germline-derived CDR1 and CDR2 are SEHNR and FQNEAQ (reference sequence). Trimming took off 7 bases at V and 5 bases at J, with 22 bases between the two ends. The CDR3 is CASNFGDATRGDTQYF. The DNA of the CDR3 is TGTGCCAGCAACTTCGGTGACGCAACGCGAGGAGATACGCAGTATTTT. The full variable domain, completed using reference TRBV7-9 and TRBJ2-3, is DTGVSQNPRHKITKRGQNVTFRCDPISEHNRLYWYRQTLGQGPEFLTYFQNEAQLEKSRLLSDRFSAERPKGSFSTLEIQRTEQGDSAMYLCASNFGDATRGDTQYFGPGTRLTVL.

J is TRBJ2-7 and V is TRBV13; 7 bases are a match to TRBD1. The CDR3 is 14 amino acids. Germline V gives CDR1 PRHDT, CDR2 FYEKMQ (reference sequence). Losses at the gene ends were 5 bases for V and 2 bases for J; bases not matched to a gene: 6. CDR3 nucleotide sequence: TGTGCCAGCAGCCCTAGGACAGGAGCCTACGAGCAGTACTTC. Amino acid sequence: CASSPRTGAYEQYF. The full variable domain, in which reference TRBV13 and TRBJ2-7 provide the parts outside the CDR3, is AAGVIQSPRHLIKEKRETATLKCYPIPRHDTVYWYQQGPGQDPQFLISFYEKMQSDKGSIPDRFSAQQFSDYHSELNMSSLELGDSALYFCASSPRTGAYEQYFGPGTRLTVT.

The J gene is TRBJ1-2, the V gene TRBV4-3, with 8 bases aligning to TRBD1. Germline V gives CDR1 LGHNA, CDR2 YSLEER. J was trimmed by 2 bases and V by 1 base; bases with no gene match: 6. CDR3 length equals 16 residues. This chain's CDR3 is CASSQGFRTGNYGYTF. CDR3 in DNA: TGCGCCAGCAGCCAAGGTTTCAGGACAGGGAACTATGGCTACACCTTC.

The rearrangement uses TRBV20-1 and TRBJ1-1; D not resolved. In germline, CDR1 is DFQATT, CDR2 SNEGSKA (reference sequence). CDR3 length equals 11 residues. V was shortened by 2 bases and J by 4 bases, with 5 bases between the two germline ends. This chain's CDR3 is CSARSSTEAFF. CDR3 nucleotide sequence: TGCAGTGCTAGAAGTAGCACTGAAGCTTTCTTT.

The chain uses TRBV15 and TRBJ2-2, with 10 bases that match TRBD2. Trimming cost V 0 bases and J 5 bases; bases outside gene matches: 6. CDR1 is LNHNV and CDR2 is YYDKDF in the germline V gene (reference sequence). The CDR3 is 17 amino acids. This CDR3 is CATSRDRLAGATGELFF. DNA for the CDR3: TGTGCCACCAGCAGAGACCGGCTAGCGGGAGCTACCGGGGAGCTGTTTTTT.

CDR3 nucleotides: TGTGCCAGCACCCGCCAGGGGACTGAAAAACTGTTTTTT. Protein: CASTRQGTEKLFF. The rearrangement joins TRBV3-1 (or the pseudogene TRBV3-2) to TRBJ1-4; the D gene is possibly TRBD1 (6 bases). V gave up 7 bases and J gave up 7 bases, with 13 bases separating them. CDR3 size: 13 residues. CDR1 and CDR2 from the germline V gene are LGHDT and YNNKEL (reference sequence).

This clone showed up just once. This chain joins TRBV6-1 and TRBJ2-1; 7 nucleotides match TRBD2. Trimming removed 4 bases from V and 8 bases from J; junction bases left unmatched: 17. The CDR3 is made up of 17 amino acids. Germline lookup yields CDR1 MNHNS and CDR2 SASEGT. The CDR3 protein is CASSGQVRGAGRDEQFF. The CDR3 region has the DNA TGTGCCAGCAGTGGGCAAGTACGTGGAGCGGGACGCGATGAGCAGTTCTTC.

The gene calls are TRBV7-8 and TRBJ2-2; D uncertain. Trimming cost V 7 bases and J 7 bases, with 13 bases left between them. Germline-derived CDR1 and CDR2 are SGHVS and FQNEAQ. The CDR3 runs 13 residues. For the CDR3, the DNA is TGTGCCAGCACGCCCGTAGGCGGCGGGGAGCTGTTTTTT. Its translation: CASTPVGGGELFF.

The rearrangement joins TRBV18 to TRBJ2-3; 9 bases are shared with TRBD2. The V gene's germline CDR1 is KGHSH and CDR2 LQKENI. Trimming cost V 5 bases and J 2 bases; bases outside gene matches: 8. The CDR3 totals 16 residues. CDR3 loop: CASSSQRGAFTDTQYF. The CDR3, as DNA: TGTGCCAGCTCATCGCAGCGGGGGGCATTCACAGATACGCAGTATTTT.

J is TRBJ1-2 and V is TRBV7-9, with 7 bases identical to TRBD1. This CDR3 spans 16 amino acids. Germline loops: CDR1 SEHNR, CDR2 FQNEAQ (reference sequence). The junction had 11 bases not matched to a gene; V was cut back by 1 base and J by 6 bases. The CDR3 DNA reads TGTGCCAGCAGCTTAGTGGGTTCAGGGGGATTCGATGGCTACACCTTC. It encodes CASSLVGSGGFDGYTF.

This clone was observed a few times. The chain links TRBV5-1 to TRBJ1-5; TRBD1 is a possible D gene (5 bases). Germline loops: CDR1 SGHRS, CDR2 YFSETQ. The CDR3 is made up of 13 amino acids. The V and J ends lost 0 bases and 6 bases respectively, with 7 bases between them. For the CDR3, the DNA is TGCGCCAGCAGCTTGGAAGGGGTTCAGCCCCAGCATTTT. Protein sequence: CASSLEGVQPQHF.

The V gene is TRBV5-1, the J gene TRBJ1-2, with D possibly matching TRBD1 (6 bases). From germline, CDR1 is SGHRS and CDR2 YFSETQ. Trimming cost V 0 bases and J 6 bases, with 12 bases left between them. The CDR3 covers 14 residues. The CDR3 region has the DNA TGCGCCAGCAGCTTGGGGCAGGGGAAGGATGGCTACACCTTC. Amino acids: CASSLGQGKDGYTF.

Concerning this clone itself: This specimen includes other DNA sequences encoding the same CDR3. The chain links TRBV2 to TRBJ2-2; 10 positions agree with TRBD2. With 4 bases clipped from V and 1 base from J, the junction kept 3 bases outside the gene matches. Germline V gene sequence: CDR1 SNHLY, CDR2 FYNNEI. The CDR3 extends over 16 amino acids. Here the CDR3 DNA reads TGTGCCAGCAGTGTCTGGACTAGCGGGAACACCGGGGAGCTGTTTTTT. Amino acid sequence: CASSVWTSGNTGELFF.

The chain employs TRBV20-1 and TRBJ1-1; a weak D match, TRBD1 (5 bases). This CDR3 spans 11 amino acids. The germline V gene encodes CDR1 DFQATT and CDR2 SNEGSKA (reference sequence). Trimming removed 4 bases from V and 4 bases from J, with 7 bases in between. For the CDR3, the DNA is TGCAGTGCTAAAACAGGCACTGAAGCTTTCTTT. This translates into CSAKTGTEAFF.

The J gene is TRBJ1-2, the V gene TRBV7-2; the match to TRBD1 covers 9 bases. V shed 7 bases, J shed 7 bases, and the junction held 13 bases outside the gene matches. The CDR3 spans 15 residues. Germline assignment: CDR1 SGHTA and CDR2 FQGNSA. In DNA, the CDR3 is TGTGCCAGCACCTCGGGGGGACAGGGAAAAGTTGGCTACACCTTC. It encodes CASTSGGQGKVGYTF.